Below are 21 T cell receptor beta chains sequenced from a single sample in a study of T cells after yellow fever vaccination (dated by TCRdb to the late 2010s). The treatment or condition label, as the study defines it: live attenuated yellow fever vaccine strain. The method was 5' RACE. Sequencing took place on an Illumina HiSeq 2500. The raw public reads went through TCRdb reprocessing: fastp at Q25, MiXCR clone calling, in-frame beta chains kept. For every CDR3 protein sequence, its rows merge into one entry that carries the most common genes and DNA. The sample has under 300,000 distinct CDR3 sequences on record, 6.9% of them singletons. The ten largest account for approximately 0.87% of the sample. Here the sequenced sample was CD4+ T cells sorted from PBMCs, taken 15 days after the yellow fever booster vaccination. These receptors came from a man under 40 who received the YFV17D yellow fever vaccine.

The V gene is TRBV4-1, the J gene TRBJ2-5; 10 bases are a match to TRBD2. Germline CDR1 is MGHRA and CDR2 is YSYEKL. The CDR3 length is 16 residues. J was trimmed by 2 bases and V by 0 bases; bases with no gene match: 3. CDR3: CASSQDATSGQETQYF. CDR3 nucleotides: TGCGCCAGCAGCCAAGATGCGACTAGCGGGCAAGAGACCCAGTACTTC.

This chain connects TRBV7-2 to TRBJ1-1; D may be TRBD1 (5 bases). Trimming pared 1 base from V and 1 base from J, leaving 7 bases between. Per the germline V gene, CDR1 is SGHTA and CDR2 is FQGNSA. The CDR3 contains 14 residues. The CDR3 nucleotides are TGTGCCAGCAGCTTAGATGGGGGGAACACTGAAGCTTTCTTT. Translated: CASSLDGGNTEAFF.

In this sample, this clonotype turned up many times. This CDR3 reads CSARTGPDTQYF. As DNA, the CDR3 is TGCAGCGCCCGAACAGGGCCCGATACGCAGTATTTT. V usage is TRBV29-1 and J usage is TRBJ2-3; tentatively, D is TRBD1 (6 bases). CDR3 length equals 12 residues. The germline V gene encodes CDR1 SQVTM and CDR2 ANQGSEA. V dropped 7 bases and J dropped 6 bases, with 14 bases sitting between them.

The gene calls are TRBV5-4 and TRBJ2-1; no definite D call. This CDR3 spans 15 amino acids. Germline CDR1 and CDR2: SGHNT and YYREEE (reference sequence). Trimming took 5 bases from V and 9 from J, leaving 21 bases between them. This CDR3 reads CASRISGVEVIEQFF. DNA of the CDR3: TGTGCCAGCAGAATTAGTGGCGTTGAGGTCATTGAGCAGTTCTTC.

The rearrangement uses TRBV5-6 and TRBJ1-5; D not certain. Germline V gene data show CDR1 as SGHDT and CDR2 as YYEEEE. Trimming pared 2 bases from V and 4 bases from J, leaving 10 bases between. This CDR3 is built from 14 residues. The chain's CDR3 is CASSFSMGNQPQHF. The DNA for the CDR3 is TGTGCCAGCAGCTTCTCGATGGGGAATCAGCCCCAGCATTTT.

This clonotype was seen repeatedly, ten times or more. This chain joins TRBV2 and TRBJ1-6; 8 nucleotides match TRBD1. Germline CDR1 reads SNHLY; CDR2 reads FYNNEI. The CDR3 has 14 amino acids. Trimming took 4 bases from V and 7 from J; bases not matched to a gene: 3. The CDR3 nucleotides read TGTGCCAGCAGTGCAGGGGGCGGCAATTCACCCCTCCACTTT. Translated, it gives CASSAGGGNSPLHF.

V is TRBV4-2 and J is TRBJ2-1, with a possible D match to TRBD2 (6 bases). Trimming stripped 2 bases from V and 6 bases from J, with 20 bases between. Germline CDR1 and CDR2: LGHNA and YNFKEQ. The CDR3 has 17 amino acids. In DNA form, the CDR3 reads TGTGCCAGCAGCCAATTGGACCCAGCCGGGAGCCGCAATGAGCAGTTCTTC. It encodes CASSQLDPAGSRNEQFF.

The chain links TRBV3-1 to TRBJ2-1, with TRBD2 as a possible D gene (6 bases). Trimming removed 4 bases from V and 15 bases from J, with 13 bases in between. The CDR3 runs to 11 residues. The V gene's germline CDR1 is LGHDT and CDR2 YNNKEL (reference sequence). CDR3 sequence: CASSRGRGAFF. As DNA, the CDR3 is TGTGCCAGCAGCCGAGGGCGCGGGGCGTTCTTC.

The table lists this clonotype with a few counts. The V gene is TRBV28, the J gene TRBJ2-1; D gene uncertain. Germline-derived CDR1 and CDR2 are MDHEN and SYDVKM. V dropped 6 bases and J dropped 0 bases, with 9 bases sitting between them. The CDR3 has 14 amino acids. This CDR3 reads CASRPRGSYNEQFF. The CDR3 bases are TGTGCCAGCAGACCAAGAGGCTCCTACAATGAGCAGTTCTTC.

The chain uses TRBV4-2 and TRBJ2-2; maybe TRBD2 (6 bases). Trimming cost V 0 bases and J 5 bases, with 7 bases left between them. Germline V gene sequence: CDR1 LGHNA, CDR2 YNFKEQ. The CDR3 is made up of 14 amino acids. In DNA, the CDR3 is TGTGCCAGCAGCCAAGAACTAGCTACCGGGGAGCTGTTTTTT. Protein product: CASSQELATGELFF.

There are a few counts of this clonotype. The chain carries TRBV7-9 and TRBJ2-7; D may match TRBD1 or TRBD2 (5 bases each). This CDR3 region has 16 residues. Germline CDR1 reads SEHNR; CDR2 reads FQNEAQ (reference sequence). Trimming stripped 5 bases from V and 2 bases from J, with 19 bases between. This chain's CDR3 is CASSLRGDPPPYEQYF. The CDR3 region has the DNA TGTGCCAGCAGCCTTCGAGGGGATCCACCTCCCTACGAGCAGTACTTC.

This clonotype appeared many times. The chain employs TRBV5-1 and TRBJ2-1, with D perhaps TRBD1 (5 bases). The CDR3 loop spans 18 amino acids. V lost 4 bases, J lost 5 bases, and 25 bases lay in between. CDR1 and CDR2 from the germline V gene are SGHRS and YFSETQ. The CDR3 sequence: CASSIRPLQAQNHNEQFF. The CDR3 bases are TGCGCCAGCAGCATTCGGCCCCTACAGGCACAGAATCACAATGAGCAGTTCTTC.

In this sample, this clonotype turned up a few times. The J gene is TRBJ2-1, the V gene TRBV5-6; TRBD1 is a possible D gene (5 bases). There are 13 residues in the CDR3. V dropped 2 bases and J dropped 8 bases, with 11 bases sitting between them. Germline V lookup: CDR1 SGHDT, CDR2 YYEEEE. The CDR3 region is CASSFQGRDEQFF. CDR3 nucleotide sequence: TGTGCCAGCAGCTTCCAGGGTCGCGATGAGCAGTTCTTC. The full variable domain, its missing parts supplied by reference TRBV5-6 and TRBJ2-1, is DAGVTQSPTHLIKTRGQQVTLRCSPKSGHDTVSWYQQALGQGPQFIFQYYEEEERQRGNFPDRFSGHQFPNYSSELNVNALLLGDSALYLCASSFQGRDEQFFGPGTRLTVL.

A few counts support this clonotype. V is TRBV7-9 and J is TRBJ2-3, with D possibly being TRBD2 (5 bases). Germline V gene data show CDR1 as SEHNR and CDR2 as FQNEAQ (reference sequence). This CDR3 is 15 amino acids long. With 1 base removed from V and 4 bases from J, the gap between germline ends came to 12 bases. CDR3: CASSLEPGNADTQYF. DNA for the CDR3: TGTGCCAGCAGCTTAGAACCCGGGAACGCAGATACGCAGTATTTT.

This clonotype was found a few times. V usage is TRBV5-4 and J usage is TRBJ2-1; D unclear. Germline values: CDR1 SGHNT, CDR2 YYREEE (reference sequence). V was cut by 0 bases and J by 10 bases, with 11 bases left in between. This CDR3 has 13 amino acids. The CDR3 region has the DNA TGTGCCAGCAGCTTGGACGCAGTAAGCGAGCAGTTCTTC. It codes for CASSLDAVSEQFF.

The chain carries TRBV7-2 and TRBJ2-7; 9 bases align to TRBD1. Germline trimming cut 3 bases from V and 2 bases from J; bases unmatched to any gene: 5. CDR3 size: 15 residues. The germline V gene encodes CDR1 SGHTA and CDR2 FQGNSA. The CDR3 coding sequence is TGTGCCAGCAGCTTCCGGGACAGGGCGGCCTACGAGCAGTACTTC. It is translated as CASSFRDRAAYEQYF.

J is TRBJ2-7 and V is TRBV20-1, with a possible D match to TRBD1 (5 bases). V was shortened by 4 bases and J by 3 bases, with 13 bases between the two germline ends. Germline V gene data show CDR1 as DFQATT and CDR2 as SNEGSKA (reference sequence). The CDR3 length is 13 residues. CDR3 sequence: CSAKETVLYEQYF. The DNA of the CDR3 is TGCAGTGCTAAAGAGACAGTCCTCTACGAGCAGTACTTC.

In this sample, this clonotype turned up many times. The chain carries TRBV6-5 and TRBJ2-7; D ambiguous. Germline V gene data show CDR1 as MNHEY and CDR2 as SVGAGI. V lost 0 bases, J lost 3 bases, and 15 bases lay in between. The CDR3 loop spans 16 amino acids. The CDR3 DNA reads TGTGCCAGCAGTTACTCGACGACTTCGATATACTACGAGCAGTACTTC. This codes for CASSYSTTSIYYEQYF.

In this sample, this clonotype turned up a few times. The rearrangement uses TRBV10-3 and TRBJ1-2; D uncertain. V shed 6 bases and J shed 8 bases, with 13 bases lying between them. Per the germline V gene, CDR1 is ENHRY and CDR2 is SYGVKD. The CDR3 totals 12 residues. The CDR3 here is CAISPDLRGYTF. The CDR3, as DNA: TGTGCCATCAGCCCCGACTTGAGGGGCTACACCTTC.

CDR3: CASSVRTVSDTQYF. In DNA form, the CDR3 reads TGTGCCAGCAGCGTACGGACAGTTTCAGATACGCAGTATTTT. The chain has TRBV13 and TRBJ2-3, with D maybe TRBD1 (6 bases). Trimming shortened V by 5 bases and J by 4 bases, and 13 bases separated the two germline ends. CDR1 and CDR2 from the germline V gene are PRHDT and FYEKMQ (reference sequence). The CDR3 sequence is 14 residues long. The full variable domain, in which reference TRBV13 and TRBJ2-3 provide the parts outside the CDR3, is AAGVIQSPRHLIKEKRETATLKCYPIPRHDTVYWYQQGPGQDPQFLISFYEKMQSDKGSIPDRFSAQQFSDYHSELNMSSLELGDSALYFCASSVRTVSDTQYFGPGTRLTVL.

The rearrangement uses TRBV5-5 and TRBJ1-5; D uncertain. The CDR3 runs 14 residues. V was shortened by 1 base and J by 11 bases, with 16 bases between the two germline ends. Per the germline V gene, CDR1 is SGHKS and CDR2 is YYEKEE (reference sequence). CDR3 loop: CASSLIDNLGTQHF. CDR3 bases: TGTGCCAGCAGCTTGATTGACAATTTGGGGACCCAGCATTTT.